Below are 20 T cell receptor beta chains sequenced from a single sample in a study of cytomegalovirus exposure and HLA in healthy donors. TCRdb's copy holds only in-frame clones and misses some; the assay was immunoSEQ multiplex PCR. The sample carries some 140,000 clones, around 84% recorded once. Material: PBMCs. These receptor sequences come from a human donor in good health.

This clone has a single count. In nucleotides, the CDR3 is TGTGCCAGCAGGGACAGGGGGAACACTGAAGCTTTCTTT. This sequence encodes CASRDRGNTEAFF. The gene calls are TRBV5-6 and TRBJ1-1; 9 bases map to TRBD1. J lost 1 base, V lost 5 bases, and 0 bases had no gene match. This CDR3 comprises 13 residues. Germline V CDR1 and CDR2: SGHDT, YYEEEE.

CDR3 DNA sequence: TGCAGTGCTGGCCCCAGCTATGGCTACACCTTC. It is translated as CSAGPSYGYTF. The chain couples TRBV20-1 to TRBJ1-2; no clear D. Germline CDR1 and CDR2: DFQATT and SNEGSKA (reference sequence). CDR3 length: 11 residues. V shed 5 bases and J shed 4 bases, with 8 bases lying between them.

This chain joins TRBV19 and TRBJ2-6; 9 bases align to TRBD1. The J segment lost 0 bases and the V segment lost 3 bases, leaving 3 bases of the junction unmatched. Germline CDR1 reads LNHDA; CDR2 reads SQIVND (reference sequence). This CDR3 is built from 17 residues. CDR3: CASSMGQGVSGANVLTF. The CDR3 nucleotides read TGTGCCAGTAGTATGGGACAGGGAGTCTCTGGGGCCAACGTCCTGACTTTC. Variable domain in full (rest from reference TRBV19 and TRBJ2-6): DGGITQSPKYLFRKEGQNVTLSCEQNLNHDAMYWYRQDPGQGLRLIYYSQIVNDFQKGDIAEGYSVSREKKESFPLTVTSAQKNPTAFYLCASSMGQGVSGANVLTFGAGSRLTVL.

This clone was observed a single time. The chain carries TRBV9 and TRBJ2-7; D is uncertain. V lost 3 bases and J 0 bases, leaving 13 bases between the germline ends. The CDR3 is 15 amino acids. Germline V gives CDR1 SGDLS, CDR2 YYNGEE. The chain's CDR3 is CASSGSGASSYEQYF. In DNA, the CDR3 is TGTGCCAGCAGCGGAAGTGGTGCGAGCTCCTACGAGCAGTACTTC.

The chain joins TRBV27 to TRBJ1-1, with a tentative D call TRBD1 (6 bases). CDR1 is MNHEY and CDR2 is SMNVEV in the germline V gene (reference sequence). The germline V and J ends were trimmed by 7 bases and 1 base, with 16 bases remaining between them. CDR3 length: 15 amino acids. CDR3 DNA sequence: TGTGCCAGCAATGGGGGGGCAAGATGGAACACTGAAGCTTTCTTT. It yields the protein CASNGGARWNTEAFF.

A few counts support this clone. This chain connects TRBV27 to TRBJ1-1; D is perhaps TRBD1 (6 bases). The CDR3 runs 15 residues. Germline CDR1 and CDR2: MNHEY and SMNVEV (reference sequence). V lost 4 bases to trimming and J lost 0 bases, with 12 bases between them. The CDR3 region is CASSWSRDMNTEAFF. As DNA, the CDR3 is TGTGCCAGCAGTTGGTCCAGGGACATGAACACTGAAGCTTTCTTT.

This clone has a handful of counts. The rearrangement links TRBV6-1 to TRBJ1-5; no firm D call. Germline CDR1 MNHNS, CDR2 SASEGT. The V end lost 8 bases, the J end lost 1 base, and 15 bases lay between the germline ends. This CDR3 has 15 amino acids. The chain's CDR3 is CASFGVGKSNQPQHF. Written as DNA, the CDR3 is TGTGCCAGCTTCGGGGTGGGGAAGAGCAATCAGCCCCAGCATTTT.

There are a few counts of this clone. The chain employs TRBV28 and TRBJ2-7; D not certain. Trimming removed 3 bases at V and 3 bases at J, with 6 bases between. The CDR3 extends over 12 amino acids. Germline V gene lookup returns CDR1 MDHEN and CDR2 SYDVKM. CDR3 amino acids: CASSLTYYEQYF. Written as DNA, the CDR3 is TGTGCCAGCAGTTTGACTTACTACGAGCAGTACTTC.

This chain joins TRBV7-8 and TRBJ2-3; possible D gene TRBD2, 6 bases. In germline, CDR1 is SGHVS, CDR2 FQNEAQ. The V end lost 2 bases, the J end lost 6 bases, and 12 bases lay between the germline ends. This CDR3 region has 14 residues. The CDR3 DNA reads as TGTGCCAGCAGCTTACTCCGGGGGTCGGATACGCAGTATTTT. The encoded protein is CASSLLRGSDTQYF.

This chain joins TRBV5-4 and TRBJ1-2, with 7 bases fitting TRBD1. Germline V gene data show CDR1 as SGHNT and CDR2 as YYREEE (reference sequence). Trimming at V came to 4 bases and at J to 4 bases, leaving 7 bases not matched to a gene. The length of the CDR3 is 14 residues. The CDR3 DNA sequence: TGTGCCAGCAGCCCCCTCCGGGACAGCTATGGCTACACCTTC. This translates into CASSPLRDSYGYTF.

V usage is TRBV7-9 and J usage is TRBJ2-5; a weak D match, TRBD1 (5 bases). V shed 3 bases and J shed 0 bases, with 14 bases lying between them. The germline V gene encodes CDR1 SEHNR and CDR2 FQNEAQ (reference sequence). The length of the CDR3 is 16 residues. CDR3 bases: TGTGCCAGCAGCTTCCTAGGACAACAGTACCAAGAGACCCAGTACTTC. It codes for CASSFLGQQYQETQYF. The entire variable domain, with the rest obtained from reference TRBV7-9 and TRBJ2-5, is as follows: DTGVSQNPRHKITKRGQNVTFRCDPISEHNRLYWYRQTLGQGPEFLTYFQNEAQLEKSRLLSDRFSAERPKGSFSTLEIQRTEQGDSAMYLCASSFLGQQYQETQYFGPGTRLLVL.

J is TRBJ2-5 and V is TRBV4-1, with 9 bases fitting TRBD1. With V trimmed by 2 bases and J by 5 bases, 12 bases remained unmatched. The CDR3 is 17 residues long. The germline V gene has CDR1 MGHRA and CDR2 YSYEKL. This CDR3 reads CASSQSTGGLGRETQYF. The DNA for the CDR3 is TGCGCCAGCAGCCAAAGCACAGGGGGCCTTGGGAGGGAGACCCAGTACTTC.

This chain links TRBV6-5 with TRBJ2-1, with D tentatively TRBD1 (5 bases). This CDR3 is built from 13 residues. The germline V gene has CDR1 MNHEY and CDR2 SVGAGI. The V gene lost 2 bases and the J gene lost 8 bases, with 10 bases spanning the gap. The CDR3 DNA reads as TGTGCCAGCAGTTACCCAGGGAAGTATGAGCAGTTCTTC. It yields the protein CASSYPGKYEQFF.

The chain recombines TRBV2 with TRBJ1-5; D gene uncertain. Germline assignment: CDR1 SNHLY and CDR2 FYNNEI. CDR3 length: 16 amino acids. Trimming stripped 2 bases from V and 7 bases from J, with 18 bases between. The CDR3 DNA is TGTGCCAGCAGTGAATGGGCAGAACCAAGAGGGCAGCCCCAGCATTTT. This gives the protein CASSEWAEPRGQPQHF.

The gene calls are TRBV28 and TRBJ2-7; 11 bases are shared with TRBD2. The junction had 1 base not matched to a gene; V was cut back by 3 bases and J by 3 bases. Germline CDR1 reads MDHEN; CDR2 reads SYDVKM. This CDR3 contains 14 residues. This chain's CDR3 is CASSLGTSGYEQYF. The CDR3 coding sequence is TGTGCCAGCAGTTTGGGGACTAGCGGCTACGAGCAGTACTTC.

The chain couples TRBV27 to TRBJ1-2; TRBD1 aligns across 8 bases. V dropped 3 bases and J dropped 4; count of bases not matched to a gene: 4. CDR3 size: 14 residues. Germline lookup yields CDR1 MNHEY and CDR2 SMNVEV (reference sequence). CDR3 DNA sequence: TGTGCCAGCAGTTTTCAGGGGGCCCGCTATGGCTACACCTTC. Encoded protein: CASSFQGARYGYTF.

The chain is built from TRBV7-8 and TRBJ1-1; D is perhaps TRBD1 (5 bases). The V end was cut by 8 bases, the J end by 2 bases, with 21 bases between. The CDR3 runs to 16 residues. Germline V gene data show CDR1 as SGHVS and CDR2 as FQNEAQ. DNA for the CDR3: TGTGCCAGCGGCCTCAGGGAGGGGATTTCTAACACTGAAGCTTTCTTT. Translating gives CASGLREGISNTEAFF.

The V gene is TRBV28, the J gene TRBJ2-1; 15 bases are a match to TRBD2. The CDR3 has 18 amino acids. Germline V gene data show CDR1 as MDHEN and CDR2 as SYDVKM. V was pared by 5 bases and J by 0 bases, with 5 bases of the junction left unmatched. CDR3 protein: CASSPGLAGGTSYNEQFF. Here the CDR3 DNA reads TGTGCCAGCAGTCCCGGACTAGCGGGAGGGACCTCCTACAATGAGCAGTTCTTC.

CDR3 protein: CASAATGWVEKLFF. In nucleotides, the CDR3 is TGTGCCAGCGCAGCTACGGGGTGGGTTGAAAAACTGTTTTTT. The chain carries TRBV18 and TRBJ1-4; D not certain. Between the trimmed V and J ends, which lost 8 bases and 7 bases, there was a span of 17 bases. The germline V gene has CDR1 KGHSH and CDR2 LQKENI. This CDR3 is 14 amino acids long.

J is TRBJ2-1 and V is TRBV14; 8 nucleotides align to TRBD2. Germline V gene sequence: CDR1 SGHDN, CDR2 FVKESK. The CDR3 runs 15 residues. V lost 5 bases to trimming and J lost 4 bases; unmatched junction nucleotides: 7. The CDR3 nucleotides are TGTGCCAGCAGCTATGGTACTAGCGGTTACAATGAGCAGTTCTTC. Translated: CASSYGTSGYNEQFF.